This TCR beta chain was recovered during a study of identical twins. General study results and limits: In zero-insertion analyses, partial confounding could arise from invariant MAIT and iNKT cells.

Germline V gene data show CDR1 as DFQATT and CDR2 as SNEGSKA (reference sequence). The CDR3 runs 15 residues. V trimming: 5 bases; J trimming: 7 bases; junction bases outside the gene matches: 17. This clonotype has just a few counts. The antigen is unknown. Every sampled donor was Caucasian and healthy. Unique molecular identifiers were in the cDNA, with template-switch universal primer binding. A single record per CDR3 protein comes from TCRdb applying MiXCR to the 5' RACE reads. The table shows approximately 470,000 distinct CDR3 sequences, with 13% to 15% occurring only once. The same specimen was also included in a second study, on yellow fever vaccine responses in identical twins.

This sequence originates from a woman aged 18-29 years in good health. The rearrangement joins TRBV20-1 to TRBJ2-7; TRBD2 matches 7 bases. The sample was CD4+ T cells sorted from blood. The CDR3 loop is CSAPLGGRAEGEQYF. The DNA of the CDR3 is TGCAGTGCTCCCCTCGGTGGGAGGGCCGAGGGTGAGCAGTACTTC.